What follows are 8 T cell receptor beta chains derived from one specimen sequenced in a study of blood T cell repertoires in COVID-19. Method: immunoSEQ multiplex PCR; TCRdb's copy keeps in-frame clones and lacks some. This sample yields more than 300,000 clones, of which approximately 90% are seen a single time; about 4.6% belongs to the top ten. Sequences were obtained from PBMCs or T cells enriched from blood (not recorded which). The receptors were gathered from a man aged 25 to 40 who had recovered from COVID-19.

The chain recombines TRBV5-8 with TRBJ1-1; 9 positions agree with TRBD1. Germline assignment: CDR1 SGHTS and CDR2 YDEGEE. With 4 bases clipped from V and 1 base from J, the junction kept 2 bases outside the gene matches. This CDR3 has 14 residues. CDR3 sequence reads: CASSMDRGNTEAFF. The CDR3 DNA is TGTGCCAGCAGCATGGACAGGGGGAACACTGAAGCTTTCTTT.

This sequence joins TRBV6-4 and TRBJ1-2; the D gene is possibly TRBD1 (6 bases). Germline CDR1 reads MRHNA; CDR2 reads SNTAGT. The CDR3 loop spans 12 amino acids. V lost 8 bases and J 6 bases, leaving 13 bases between the germline ends. Here the CDR3 DNA reads TGTGCCAGCGCTGACGGGGACAATGGCTACACCTTC. Amino acids: CASADGDNGYTF.

V is TRBV5-1 and J is TRBJ2-1, with D unclear. The CDR3 is made up of 12 amino acids. Germline CDR1 and CDR2: SGHRS and YFSETQ. Trimming took 4 bases from V and 5 from J, leaving 7 bases between them. The DNA of the CDR3 is TGCGCCAGCAGCCCAGTCGACAATGAGCAGTTCTTC. It encodes CASSPVDNEQFF.

Concerning this clone: The sample holds other DNA sequences that translate to the same CDR3. V gene TRBV18 combines with J gene TRBJ2-5; TRBD1 might be the D (5 bases). V was clipped by 1 base and J by 4 bases, with 7 bases between them. The CDR3 sequence is 13 residues long. Germline V gene sequence: CDR1 KGHSH, CDR2 LQKENI. CDR3 loop: CASSPRGGETQYF. The CDR3 bases are TGTGCCAGCTCACCACGGGGCGGAGAGACCCAGTACTTC. Together with reference TRBV18 and TRBJ2-5, the CDR3 gives the full variable domain: NAGVMQNPRHLVRRRGQEARLRCSPMKGHSHVYWYRQLPEEGLKFMVYLQKENIIDESGMPKERFSAEFPKEGPSILRIQQVVRGDSAAYFCASSPRGGETQYFGPGTRLLVL.

This clone turned up a few times. The rearrangement links TRBV27 to TRBJ2-2; 8 bases are shared with TRBD1. Germline CDR1 MNHEY, CDR2 SMNVEV (reference sequence). The V and J ends lost 9 bases and 5 bases, in that order; junction bases with no gene match: 5. This CDR3 contains 13 residues. Here the CDR3 reads CASQGARTGELFF. In DNA form, the CDR3 reads TGTGCCAGTCAGGGGGCGCGGACCGGGGAGCTGTTTTTT.

V is TRBV29-1 and J is TRBJ2-7; 12 bases fit TRBD2. The germline V gene encodes CDR1 SQVTM and CDR2 ANQGSEA. The CDR3 covers 13 residues. V lost 6 bases, J lost 5 bases, and 5 bases stayed unmatched. Here the CDR3 reads CSVWTSGIHEQYF. Written as DNA, the CDR3 is TGCAGCGTCTGGACTAGCGGGATCCACGAGCAGTACTTC.

The chain links TRBV13 to TRBJ2-7; 10 nucleotides match TRBD2. Germline V lookup: CDR1 PRHDT, CDR2 FYEKMQ (reference sequence). The V gene end was trimmed by 1 base and the J gene end by 3 bases; junction bases not matched to a gene: 6. There are 16 residues in the CDR3. This CDR3 reads CASSLEASGGDYEQYF. DNA of the CDR3: TGTGCCAGCAGCTTAGAGGCTAGCGGGGGAGACTACGAGCAGTACTTC.

V is TRBV12-3 or TRBV12-4 and J is TRBJ2-7, with D uncertain. This CDR3 region has 11 residues. V shed 3 bases and J shed 5 bases, with 5 bases lying between them. The CDR3 DNA is TGTGCCAGCAGTTTCAGCGACGAGCAGTACTTC. Residues: CASSFSDEQYF.